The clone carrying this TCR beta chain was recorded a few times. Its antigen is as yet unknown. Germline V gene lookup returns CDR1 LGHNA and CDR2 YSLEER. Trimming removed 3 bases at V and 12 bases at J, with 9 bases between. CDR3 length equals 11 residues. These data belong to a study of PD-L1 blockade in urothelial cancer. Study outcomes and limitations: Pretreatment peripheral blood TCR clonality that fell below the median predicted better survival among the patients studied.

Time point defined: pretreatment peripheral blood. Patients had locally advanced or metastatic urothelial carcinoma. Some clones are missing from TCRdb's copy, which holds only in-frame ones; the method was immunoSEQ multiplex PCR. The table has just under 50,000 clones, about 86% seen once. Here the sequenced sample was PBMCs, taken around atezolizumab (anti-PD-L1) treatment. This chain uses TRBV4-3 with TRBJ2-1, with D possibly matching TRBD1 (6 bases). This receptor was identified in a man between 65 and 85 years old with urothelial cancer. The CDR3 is CASSQEDRQFF. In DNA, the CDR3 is TGCGCCAGCAGCCAGGAGGACAGGCAGTTCTTC.